The 27 T cell receptor beta chains in this list originate from one sample, sequenced in a study of T cells in Graves' hyperthyroidism and ophthalmopathy. TCR beta CDR3 region amplification was performed from RNA transcripts. TCR CDR3 regions were first amplified by RT-PCR with HTBI primers. TCRdb called the multiplex PCR reads again in MiXCR, with one record for every CDR3 protein. This sample has approximately 500,000 distinct CDR3 sequences, with 46% found just once. Material for sequencing was peripheral blood or thyroid tissue (not recorded which). The receptors come from a woman between 18 and 30 years old with Graves' hyperthyroidism.

V usage is TRBV5-1 and J usage is TRBJ2-2, with a weak D call TRBD1 (5 bases). The CDR3 has 12 residues. V was pared by 4 bases and J by 8 bases, with 9 bases between. Germline-derived CDR1 and CDR2 are SGHRS and YFSETQ. The CDR3 DNA follows: TGCGCCAGCAGCGGCAGGACAGGGGAGCTGTTTTTT. Residues: CASSGRTGELFF.

This chain links TRBV7-9 with TRBJ2-6; 7 bases agree with TRBD1. V gave up 2 bases and J gave up 0 bases; unmatched junction bases: 4. Germline V gives CDR1 SEHNR, CDR2 FQNEAQ (reference sequence). CDR3 length: 17 residues. The CDR3 protein is CASSLTHRGSGANVLTF. The CDR3 DNA reads TGTGCCAGCAGCTTAACTCACAGGGGCTCTGGGGCCAACGTCCTGACTTTC.

J is TRBJ2-7 and V is TRBV19; 9 nucleotides align to TRBD2. The CDR3 runs to 15 residues. V was pared by 2 bases and J by 7 bases, with 9 bases of the junction left unmatched. Germline V lookup: CDR1 LNHDA, CDR2 SQIVND (reference sequence). In DNA form, the CDR3 reads TGTGCCAGTAGTATATTCCTAGCGGGATACAATGAGCAGTACTTC. Amino acid sequence: CASSIFLAGYNEQYF.

V is TRBV27 and J is TRBJ2-5; 10 bases agree with TRBD2. CDR3 length: 16 residues. Germline loops: CDR1 MNHEY, CDR2 SMNVEV (reference sequence). Trimming at V came to 5 bases and at J to 1 base, leaving 7 bases not matched to a gene. CDR3 bases: TGTGCCAGCAGTGTACTAGCGGGGCAGCCCCAAGAGACCCAGTACTTC. Protein product: CASSVLAGQPQETQYF.

The sample holds many counts of this clonotype. The J gene is TRBJ2-6, the V gene TRBV5-1; TRBD1 agrees at 7 bases. The germline V gene has CDR1 SGHRS and CDR2 YFSETQ. The V and J ends lost 0 bases and 4 bases, in that order; junction bases with no gene match: 4. The CDR3 has 16 residues. CDR3 coding DNA: TGCGCCAGCAGCTTGGAAAGGGGGCTAGGGGCCAACGTCCTGACTTTC. It encodes CASSLERGLGANVLTF.

This chain joins TRBV12-3 or TRBV12-4 and TRBJ2-5, with 8 bases identical to TRBD2. The CDR3 consists of 14 residues. J was trimmed by 3 bases and V by 4 bases; bases with no gene match: 4. The chain's CDR3 is CASSSAGEEETQYF. The DNA for the CDR3 is TGTGCCAGCAGTTCAGCGGGGGAGGAAGAGACCCAGTACTTC.

In its sample, this clonotype was seen once. The CDR3 sequence: CASSARKTYEQYF. CDR3 bases: TGTGCCAGCAGCGCCAGAAAGACCTACGAGCAGTACTTC. V and J are TRBV7-9 and TRBJ2-7; D call uncertain. The CDR3 consists of 13 residues. The germline V gene encodes CDR1 SEHNR and CDR2 FQNEAQ (reference sequence). With 5 bases removed from V and 2 bases from J, the gap between germline ends came to 10 bases.

The chain carries TRBV5-4 and TRBJ2-3; D unclear. Germline lookup yields CDR1 SGHNT and CDR2 YYREEE (reference sequence). CDR3 size: 13 residues. V lost 3 bases and J lost 4, with 9 bases in between. CDR3: CASSSYVADTQYF. The CDR3 coding sequence is TGTGCCAGCAGCTCCTACGTAGCAGATACGCAGTATTTT.

This clonotype has just a few counts. In DNA, the CDR3 is TGTGCCAGCAGTGAAGGACAGGGCCTCATCTACGAGCAGTACTTC. It encodes CASSEGQGLIYEQYF. The chain employs TRBV6-1 and TRBJ2-7; 7 bases line up with TRBD1. CDR1 is MNHNS and CDR2 is SASEGT in the germline V gene. This CDR3 contains 15 residues. Trimming cost V 1 base and J 3 bases; bases outside gene matches: 6.

Points on this clonotype: Sequence at one end of the junction differs from germline and may be a read error. The chain links TRBV10-3 to TRBJ1-1; D ambiguous. The CDR3 totals 12 residues. Germline V gives CDR1 ENHRY, CDR2 SYGVKD. The CDR3: CAISGLEEGASF. DNA for the CDR3: TGTGCCATCAGTGGTCTAGAGGAGGGAGCTTCCTTT.

The gene calls are TRBV10-3 and TRBJ1-4; 7 bases are a match to TRBD1. Germline V CDR1 and CDR2: ENHRY, SYGVKD. J gave up 5 bases and V 11 bases, and 8 bases lay outside the gene matches. This CDR3 region has 13 residues. The CDR3 region has the DNA TGTGCCGTCCGGGACAGCCAAAATGAAAAACTGTTTTTT. It is translated as CAVRDSQNEKLFF.

At least ten counts were recorded for this clonotype. This chain joins TRBV2 and TRBJ2-7; no firm D call. With 2 bases removed from V and 7 bases from J, the gap between germline ends came to 9 bases. Germline V gene data show CDR1 as SNHLY and CDR2 as FYNNEI. This CDR3 has 12 residues. The CDR3 here is CASSERRSEQYF. The CDR3 DNA sequence: TGTGCCAGCAGTGAACGCAGGTCTGAGCAGTACTTC.

This clonotype has at least ten counts. The rearrangement joins TRBV5-1 to TRBJ2-6; D gene unclear. The germline V and J ends were trimmed by 0 bases and 0 bases, with 10 bases remaining between them. This CDR3 region has 17 residues. Germline V gene data show CDR1 as SGHRS and CDR2 as YFSETQ. The CDR3 DNA is TGCGCCAGCAGCTTGGTCGGCATGAGCTCTGGGGCCAACGTCCTGACTTTC. Translating gives CASSLVGMSSGANVLTF.

The chain uses TRBV7-9 and TRBJ1-2, with 9 bases aligning to TRBD1. V shed 8 bases, J shed 8 bases, and the junction held 6 bases outside the gene matches. Germline-derived CDR1 and CDR2 are SEHNR and FQNEAQ (reference sequence). CDR3 length: 12 amino acids. CDR3 coding DNA: TGTGCCAGCTCAAGGACAGGGGCCGGCTACACCTTC. Translating it yields CASSRTGAGYTF.

Notes on this clonotype: Mismatch with germline at one junction end may stem from a read error. The chain employs TRBV7-2 and TRBJ1-3, with no clear D. The CDR3 sequence is 15 residues long. Germline CDR1 SGHTA, CDR2 FQGNSA. Here the CDR3 reads CASSSTHSSGNTIHF. The CDR3 nucleotides read TGTGCCAGCAGCTCGACACACAGCTCTGGAAACACCATACATTTT. Using reference TRBV7-2 and TRBJ1-3 for the parts outside the CDR3, the full variable domain is GAGVSQSPSNKVTEKGKDVELRCDPISGHTALYWYRQSLGQGLEFLIYFQGNSAPDKSGLPSDRFSAERTGGSVSTLTIQRTQQEDSAVYLCASSSTHSSGNTIHFGEGSWLTVV.

The chain recombines TRBV27 with TRBJ2-7; 7 bases fit TRBD1. CDR3 length equals 14 residues. Per the germline V gene, CDR1 is MNHEY and CDR2 is SMNVEV (reference sequence). V was pared by 4 bases and J by 2 bases, with 5 bases of the junction left unmatched. This chain's CDR3 is CASSSGQYPYEQYF. In DNA form, the CDR3 reads TGTGCCAGCAGTTCGGGACAGTATCCCTACGAGCAGTACTTC.

There are many counts of this clonotype. This rearrangement joins TRBV29-1 to TRBJ1-4; no definite D call. This CDR3 has 13 residues. V was trimmed by 4 bases and J by 0 bases, leaving 6 bases between them. CDR1 SQVTM and CDR2 ANQGSEA come from the germline V gene. CDR3 nucleotides: TGCAGCGTTGGTAACACAACTAATGAAAAACTGTTTTTT. Translation: CSVGNTTNEKLFF.

This rearrangement joins TRBV11-2 to TRBJ2-3; D is unclear. The germline CDR1 and CDR2 sequences are SGHAT and FQNNGV. The V end was cut by 2 bases, the J end by 6 bases, with 12 bases between. The CDR3 runs to 14 residues. The CDR3, as DNA: TGTGCCAGCAGCTTACAGATTAGTCGGGATACGCAGTATTTT. Residues: CASSLQISRDTQYF.

V and J are TRBV25-1 and TRBJ2-7; 7 nucleotides align to TRBD1. CDR1 and CDR2 (germline): MGHDK, SYGVNS. This CDR3 region has 10 residues. Trimming took 11 bases from V and 6 from J; bases not matched to a gene: 4. The CDR3 sequence: CAVRGIEQYF. DNA for the CDR3: TGTGCCGTCAGGGGGATCGAGCAGTACTTC.

Regarding this clonotype: The junction and the germline gene differ at one end; a read error may be behind it. The chain joins TRBV29-1 to TRBJ1-3; D is ambiguous. This CDR3 is built from 14 residues. The germline V gene has CDR1 SQVTM and CDR2 ANQGSEA. CDR3 nucleotides: TGCAGCGTTGAAGGGGCCGACTCTGGAAACACCACATATTTT. Translation: CSVEGADSGNTTYF.

The sample holds many counts of this clonotype. The rearrangement joins TRBV29-1 to TRBJ2-7; D perhaps matches TRBD2 (5 bases). This CDR3 is built from 15 residues. Germline V gene data show CDR1 as SQVTM and CDR2 as ANQGSEA. V lost 2 bases and J 0 bases, leaving 14 bases between the germline ends. CDR3 amino acids: CSVEFPGNPSYEQYF. The CDR3 coding sequence is TGCAGCGTTGAATTTCCCGGGAACCCCTCCTACGAGCAGTACTTC.

The chain is built from TRBV6-6 and TRBJ2-1; 10 nucleotides match TRBD2. With 7 bases clipped from V and 8 bases from J, the junction kept 17 bases outside the gene matches. The germline gives CDR1 MNHNY, CDR2 SVGAGI (reference sequence). CDR3 length equals 17 residues. The CDR3 loop is CASTHSLLQAGGDEQFF. The CDR3 nucleotides read TGTGCCAGCACCCACTCCCTTCTACAAGCGGGAGGGGATGAGCAGTTCTTC.

The V gene is TRBV20-1, the J gene TRBJ1-4; a weak D match, TRBD1 (5 bases). The V gene's germline CDR1 is DFQATT and CDR2 SNEGSKA (reference sequence). Trimming took 4 bases from V and 5 from J, leaving 17 bases between them. The CDR3 is 15 amino acids. CDR3 amino acids: CSATPGHLNNEKLFF. CDR3 nucleotides: TGCAGTGCTACCCCGGGGCACCTTAACAATGAAAAACTGTTTTTT.

This clonotype has a count of ten or more. The chain couples TRBV24-1 to TRBJ2-7, with a possible D match to TRBD1 (5 bases). The CDR3 has 14 amino acids. The germline gives CDR1 KGHDR, CDR2 SFDVKD. Trimming took off 0 bases at V and 4 bases at J, with 9 bases between the two ends. The DNA of the CDR3 is TGTGCCACCAGTGATTTGACCACAGGATACGAGCAGTACTTC. This codes for CATSDLTTGYEQYF.

The gene calls are TRBV7-9 and TRBJ2-5, with 10 bases lining up with TRBD2. Germline V gene lookup returns CDR1 SEHNR and CDR2 FQNEAQ (reference sequence). The CDR3 runs to 14 residues. The CDR3 DNA reads TGTGCTAGAGGGATAGCGGGAGGTGGGGAGACCCAGTACTTC. Amino acids: CARGIAGGGETQYF.

The chain combines TRBV10-3 with TRBJ2-2; the D is unclear. V was cut by 8 bases and J by 3 bases, with 10 bases left in between. The CDR3 loop spans 13 amino acids. In germline, CDR1 is ENHRY, CDR2 SYGVKD. The CDR3 spells CAIGKVDTGELFF. CDR3 nucleotide sequence: TGTGCCATCGGGAAGGTGGACACCGGGGAGCTGTTTTTT.

The V gene is TRBV10-3, the J gene TRBJ2-7; TRBD2 matches at 12 bases. Unmatched junction bases numbered 8, after V lost 0 bases and J lost 5 bases. Germline CDR1 and CDR2: ENHRY and SYGVKD. CDR3 length: 17 residues. CDR3 protein: CAISESLAGGPVNEQYF. The CDR3 bases are TGTGCCATCAGTGAGTCTCTAGCGGGAGGGCCGGTCAACGAGCAGTACTTC.